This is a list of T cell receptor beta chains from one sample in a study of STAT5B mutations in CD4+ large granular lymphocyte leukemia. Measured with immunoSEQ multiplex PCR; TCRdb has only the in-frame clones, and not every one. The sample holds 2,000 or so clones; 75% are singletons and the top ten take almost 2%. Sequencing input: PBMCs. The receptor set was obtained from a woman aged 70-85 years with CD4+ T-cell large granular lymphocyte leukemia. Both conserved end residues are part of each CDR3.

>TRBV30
CAWSVGQQSTEAFF
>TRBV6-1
CASSEALVGEAFF
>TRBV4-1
CASSQGGSLSEQYF
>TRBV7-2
CASGPGSYNEQFF
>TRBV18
CASSPPSNGMGGYGYTF
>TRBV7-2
CASRAWAPETQYF
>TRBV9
CASSVGGDNEQFF
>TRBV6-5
CASSYSNGHTEAFF
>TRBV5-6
CASSLDLLGYHNEQFF
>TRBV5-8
CASSRLGNEGGKLFF
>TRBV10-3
CAIRDRRNTGELFF
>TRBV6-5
CASRTALAGYNEQFF
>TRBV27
CASSLSRRGTEAFF
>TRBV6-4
CASSRDWAGELFF
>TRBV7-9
CASSLGGQGLNEQYF
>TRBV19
CASSRQGNTEAFF
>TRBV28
CASSLQGTSGETQYF
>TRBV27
CASSRSGLDEQYF
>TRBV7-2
CASSRSGTSVTYEQYF
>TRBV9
CASSVGTIGETQYF
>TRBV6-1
CASSSSGGAHEQYF
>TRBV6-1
CANEGGSYNEQFF
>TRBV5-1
CASSEGTSRMNEQFF